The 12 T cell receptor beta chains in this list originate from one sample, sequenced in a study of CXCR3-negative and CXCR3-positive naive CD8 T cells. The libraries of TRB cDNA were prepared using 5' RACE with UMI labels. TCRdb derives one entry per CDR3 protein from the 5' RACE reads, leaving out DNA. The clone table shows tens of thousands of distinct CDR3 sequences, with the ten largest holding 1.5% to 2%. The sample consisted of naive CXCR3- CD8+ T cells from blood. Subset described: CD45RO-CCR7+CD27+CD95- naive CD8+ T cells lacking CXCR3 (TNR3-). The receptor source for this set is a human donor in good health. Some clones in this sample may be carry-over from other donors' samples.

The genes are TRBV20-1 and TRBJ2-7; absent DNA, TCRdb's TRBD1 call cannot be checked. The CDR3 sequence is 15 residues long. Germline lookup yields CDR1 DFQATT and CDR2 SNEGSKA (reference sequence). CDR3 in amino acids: CSAQGVRKPSYEQYF.

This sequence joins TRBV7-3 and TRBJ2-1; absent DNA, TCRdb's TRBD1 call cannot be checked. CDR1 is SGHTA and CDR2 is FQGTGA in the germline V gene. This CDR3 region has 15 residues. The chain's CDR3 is CASSPMGADSNEQFF.

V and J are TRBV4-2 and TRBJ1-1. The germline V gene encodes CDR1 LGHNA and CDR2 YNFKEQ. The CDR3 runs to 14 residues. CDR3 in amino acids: CASSQVGNELEAFF.

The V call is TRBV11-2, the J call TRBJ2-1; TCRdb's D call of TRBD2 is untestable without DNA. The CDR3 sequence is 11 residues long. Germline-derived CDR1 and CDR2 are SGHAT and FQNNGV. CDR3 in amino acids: CASSFGTRQFF. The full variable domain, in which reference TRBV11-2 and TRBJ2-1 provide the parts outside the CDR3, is EAGVAQSPRYKIIEKRQSVAFWCNPISGHATLYWYQQILGQGPKLLIQFQNNGVVDDSQLPKDRFSAERLKGVDSTLKIQPAKLEDSAVYLCASSFGTRQFFGPGTRLTVL.

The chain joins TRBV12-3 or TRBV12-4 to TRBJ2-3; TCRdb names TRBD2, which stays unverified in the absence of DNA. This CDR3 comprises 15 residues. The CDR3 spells CASSSLGSWGDTQYF.

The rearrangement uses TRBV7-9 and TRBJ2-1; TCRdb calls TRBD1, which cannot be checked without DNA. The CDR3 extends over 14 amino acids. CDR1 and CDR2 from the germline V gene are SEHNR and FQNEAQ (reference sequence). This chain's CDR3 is CASSLRDPPDEQFF. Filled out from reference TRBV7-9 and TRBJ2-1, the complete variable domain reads DTGVSQNPRHKITKRGQNVTFRCDPISEHNRLYWYRQTLGQGPEFLTYFQNEAQLEKSRLLSDRFSAERPKGSFSTLEIQRTEQGDSAMYLCASSLRDPPDEQFFGPGTRLTVL.

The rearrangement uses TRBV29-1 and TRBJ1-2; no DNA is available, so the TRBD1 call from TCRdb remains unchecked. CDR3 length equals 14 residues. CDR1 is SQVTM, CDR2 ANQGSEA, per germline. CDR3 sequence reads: CSVEEPGGSYGYTF.

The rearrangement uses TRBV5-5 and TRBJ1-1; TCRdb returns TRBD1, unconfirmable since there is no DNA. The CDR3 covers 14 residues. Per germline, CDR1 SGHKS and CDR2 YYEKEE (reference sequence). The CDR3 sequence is CASSWGQGASEAFF.

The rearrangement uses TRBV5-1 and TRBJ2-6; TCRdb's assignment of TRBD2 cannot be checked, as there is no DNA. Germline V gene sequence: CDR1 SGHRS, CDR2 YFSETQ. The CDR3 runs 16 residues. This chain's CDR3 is CASSAPLHSGANVLTF.

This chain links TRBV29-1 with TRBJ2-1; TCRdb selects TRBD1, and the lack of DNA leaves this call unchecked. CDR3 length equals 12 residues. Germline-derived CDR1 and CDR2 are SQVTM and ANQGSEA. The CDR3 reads CSAGPILNEQFF.

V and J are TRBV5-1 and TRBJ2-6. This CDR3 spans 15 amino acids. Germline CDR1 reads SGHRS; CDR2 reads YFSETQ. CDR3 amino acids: CASSLEGSGANVLTF.

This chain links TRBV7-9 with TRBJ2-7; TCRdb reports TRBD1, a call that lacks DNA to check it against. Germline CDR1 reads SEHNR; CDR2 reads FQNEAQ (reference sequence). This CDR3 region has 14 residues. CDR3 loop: CASSHRDRSYEQYF.